The 22 T cell receptor beta chains reported below all come from one sample, sequenced in a study of identical twins. MiXCR, applied by TCRdb to the 5' RACE reads, yields one record per CDR3 protein. The profile shows hundreds of thousands of distinct CDR3 sequences, approximately 13% of them singletons. These data also formed part of another study, on yellow fever vaccine responses in identical twins.

Sequenced input: PBMCs. These receptors were collected from a woman in her late teens or twenties in good health.

This clonotype appeared a few times. The rearrangement links TRBV20-1 to TRBJ2-3, with a possible D match to TRBD1 (7 bases). Germline lookup yields CDR1 DFQATT and CDR2 SNEGSKA (reference sequence). This CDR3 spans 16 amino acids. V was shortened by 7 bases and J by 3 bases, with 23 bases between the two germline ends. The CDR3 DNA reads as TGCAGTGGGACCCATGAACAGGGGAGGATGACAGATACGCAGTATTTT. It is translated as CSGTHEQGRMTDTQYF.

The chain links TRBV5-1 to TRBJ2-1, with 7 bases matching TRBD2. The germline V gene encodes CDR1 SGHRS and CDR2 YFSETQ. With 1 base clipped from V and 1 base from J, the junction kept 8 bases outside the gene matches. There are 17 residues in the CDR3. This chain's CDR3 is CASSLRSSSGSYNEQFF. CDR3 DNA: TGCGCCAGCAGCTTGCGGTCGTCTAGCGGTTCCTACAATGAGCAGTTCTTC.

There are many counts of this clonotype. This chain links TRBV7-2 with TRBJ2-3; 8 nucleotides align to TRBD2. This CDR3 contains 16 residues. V was clipped by 2 bases and J by 2 bases; unmatched bases: 6. The germline V gene encodes CDR1 SGHTA and CDR2 FQGNSA. This CDR3 reads CASSLKSAGATDTQYF. CDR3 DNA: TGTGCCAGCAGCTTAAAGTCAGCGGGGGCCACAGATACGCAGTATTTT. Supplemented by reference TRBV7-2 and TRBJ2-3, the full variable domain reads GAGVSQSPSNKVTEKGKDVELRCDPISGHTALYWYRQSLGQGLEFLIYFQGNSAPDKSGLPSDRFSAERTGGSVSTLTIQRTQQEDSAVYLCASSLKSAGATDTQYFGPGTRLTVL.

This clonotype was recorded a few times. The gene calls are TRBV5-1 and TRBJ2-3; tentatively, D is TRBD2 (6 bases). The CDR3 is 15 residues long. Germline V CDR1 and CDR2: SGHRS, YFSETQ. V was cut by 1 base and J by 4 bases, with 13 bases left in between. This chain's CDR3 is CASSLRSGVADTQYF. CDR3 in DNA: TGCGCCAGCAGCTTGAGATCGGGGGTGGCAGATACGCAGTATTTT. The full variable domain, rest sourced from reference TRBV5-1 and TRBJ2-3, is KAGVTQTPRYLIKTRGQQVTLSCSPISGHRSVSWYQQTPGQGLQFLFEYFSETQRNKGNFPGRFSGRQFSNSRSEMNVSTLELGDSALYLCASSLRSGVADTQYFGPGTRLTVL.

This clonotype has a handful of counts. The V gene is TRBV28, the J gene TRBJ2-3, with D possibly being TRBD2 (6 bases). From germline, CDR1 is MDHEN and CDR2 SYDVKM. Trimming shortened V by 3 bases and J by 2 bases, and 12 bases separated the two germline ends. The CDR3 runs 15 residues. This CDR3 reads CASSLGGEVTDTQYF. The CDR3 DNA follows: TGTGCCAGCAGTTTGGGCGGGGAGGTCACAGATACGCAGTATTTT.

This clonotype was picked up many times. The J gene is TRBJ1-6, the V gene TRBV7-8; D uncertain. Germline-derived CDR1 and CDR2 are SGHVS and FQNEAQ. This CDR3 has 13 amino acids. The germline V and J ends were trimmed by 8 bases and 6 bases, with 11 bases remaining between them. The CDR3 protein is CASVGILNSPLHF. The CDR3 DNA sequence: TGTGCCAGCGTCGGCATTCTTAATTCACCCCTCCACTTT.

This clonotype was seen repeatedly, ten times or more. The chain is built from TRBV12-3 or TRBV12-4 and TRBJ1-1, with 8 bases identical to TRBD1. Trimming cost V 5 bases and J 12 bases; bases outside gene matches: 14. The CDR3 contains 14 residues. The CDR3 nucleotides read TGTGCCAGCAGTCCATGGGGACAGGCGAAATTAACTTTCTTT. Its translation: CASSPWGQAKLTFF.

This clonotype has a handful of counts. The chain combines TRBV3-1 with TRBJ2-7; 7 bases are shared with TRBD2. The CDR3 loop spans 13 amino acids. V gave up 8 bases and J gave up 5 bases; unmatched junction bases: 9. Per the germline V gene, CDR1 is LGHDT and CDR2 is YNNKEL (reference sequence). The CDR3 spells CASALRRGNEQYF. CDR3 in DNA: TGTGCCAGCGCCCTACGGCGGGGGAACGAGCAGTACTTC.

The chain is built from TRBV5-1 and TRBJ2-7; D is perhaps TRBD2 (5 bases). This CDR3 spans 14 amino acids. CDR1 is SGHRS and CDR2 is YFSETQ in the germline V gene. V was trimmed by 0 bases and J by 7 bases, leaving 14 bases between them. DNA of the CDR3: TGCGCCAGCAGCTTGGGCGGGCCGCGAGGGGAGCAGTACTTC. Amino acids: CASSLGGPRGEQYF.

This sequence joins TRBV12-3 or TRBV12-4 and TRBJ2-2; 9 nucleotides match TRBD1. Losses at the gene ends were 6 bases for V and 7 bases for J; bases not matched to a gene: 15. The CDR3 runs 17 residues. The CDR3, as DNA: TGTGCCAGCAGCGGACCCGGGACAGGGAAACTACGCGGGGAGCTGTTTTTT. Translated, it gives CASSGPGTGKLRGELFF.

The chain carries TRBV12-3 or TRBV12-4 and TRBJ2-2, with D possibly matching TRBD2 (5 bases). Deletions cut 6 bases from V and 5 bases from J, with 13 bases between. The CDR3 spans 14 residues. The CDR3 loop reads CASSETLATGELFF. For the CDR3, the DNA is TGTGCCAGCAGCGAGACTCTAGCTACCGGGGAGCTGTTTTTT.

Note on this clonotype: One junction end does not reproduce the germline sequence, and a read error may be involved. This chain links TRBV3-1 with TRBJ2-3; possible D gene TRBD2, 5 bases. Per germline, CDR1 LGHDT and CDR2 YNNKEL (reference sequence). There are 16 residues in the CDR3. The CDR3 sequence is CASSHPPSGRTDTQYF. The CDR3 DNA follows: TGTGCGAGCAGCCACCCGCCGAGCGGACGCACAGATACGCAGTATTTT.

The J gene is TRBJ1-4, the V gene TRBV7-2; TRBD1 agrees at 9 bases. V was clipped by 5 bases and J by 8 bases; unmatched bases: 6. Germline V gene lookup returns CDR1 SGHTA and CDR2 FQGNSA. This CDR3 region has 14 residues. The CDR3 spells CASSPTGGWEKLFF. CDR3 DNA sequence: TGTGCCAGCAGCCCGACAGGGGGTTGGGAAAAACTGTTTTTT.

The chain carries TRBV4-1 and TRBJ2-2; 7 bases map to TRBD2. The CDR3 contains 16 residues. The V segment lost 1 base and the J segment 9 bases; nucleotides outside the gene matches: 11. Germline V gene data show CDR1 as MGHRA and CDR2 as YSYEKL. CDR3 sequence reads: CASSQVGLAADRELFF. The CDR3 DNA reads TGCGCCAGCAGCCAAGTCGGGCTAGCGGCCGACCGGGAGCTGTTTTTT.

This clonotype was counted between two and nine times. The V and J genes are TRBV4-2 and TRBJ2-1; D ambiguous. Germline CDR1 and CDR2: LGHNA and YNFKEQ. The CDR3 consists of 12 residues. Deletions cut 4 bases from V and 7 bases from J, with 8 bases between. The chain's CDR3 is CASSPQANEQFF. The CDR3 DNA is TGTGCCAGCAGCCCTCAGGCGAATGAGCAGTTCTTC.

This clonotype was picked up a small number of times. This chain joins TRBV5-1 and TRBJ1-5; D call uncertain. V was shortened by 7 bases and J by 1 base, with 9 bases between the two germline ends. Germline assignment: CDR1 SGHRS and CDR2 YFSETQ. The CDR3 length is 13 residues. DNA of the CDR3: TGCGCCAGCGCACCGGAGAGCAATCAGCCCCAGCATTTT. This gives the protein CASAPESNQPQHF.

J is TRBJ2-1 and V is TRBV20-1, with no clear D. The CDR3 contains 13 residues. With 4 bases removed from V and 3 bases from J, the gap between germline ends came to 10 bases. The germline gives CDR1 DFQATT, CDR2 SNEGSKA (reference sequence). The CDR3 spells CSAKSENYNEQFF. For the CDR3, the DNA is TGCAGTGCTAAATCGGAGAACTACAATGAGCAGTTCTTC.

This chain links TRBV4-1 with TRBJ2-3; 7 bases match TRBD1. Trimming at V came to 3 bases and at J to 1 base, leaving 10 bases not matched to a gene. From germline, CDR1 is MGHRA and CDR2 YSYEKL. The CDR3 loop spans 17 amino acids. In DNA, the CDR3 is TGCGCCAGCAGCCATGGAGACAGGGATCTACGCACAGATACGCAGTATTTT. This translates into CASSHGDRDLRTDTQYF.

J is TRBJ2-5 and V is TRBV12-3 or TRBV12-4; D remains ambiguous. V shed 4 bases and J shed 7 bases, with 10 bases lying between them. This CDR3 has 12 amino acids. This CDR3 reads CASSSQTGTQYF. The DNA of the CDR3 is TGTGCCAGCAGTTCCCAGACTGGGACCCAGTACTTC.

This clonotype was counted a few times. The CDR3, as DNA: TGTGCCAGCAGTTTCGACAGCGGAATCACAGATACGCAGTATTTT. This sequence encodes CASSFDSGITDTQYF. V is TRBV12-3 or TRBV12-4 and J is TRBJ2-3, with D possibly called TRBD1 or TRBD2 (5 bases each). There are 15 residues in the CDR3. Trimming cost V 3 bases and J 2 bases, with 12 bases left between them.

The chain couples TRBV4-1 to TRBJ2-1; D call uncertain. V was trimmed by 0 bases and J by 3 bases, leaving 6 bases between them. CDR3 size: 14 residues. Germline loops: CDR1 MGHRA, CDR2 YSYEKL. The CDR3 region has the DNA TGCGCCAGCAGCCAAGAGAGGAACTACAATGAGCAGTTCTTC. Protein sequence: CASSQERNYNEQFF.

The table lists this clonotype with a few counts. The chain has TRBV5-1 and TRBJ2-3; 10 bases fit TRBD1. Germline CDR1 and CDR2: SGHRS and YFSETQ. V lost 2 bases and J lost 0; bases outside the gene matches: 3. CDR3 length: 16 residues. The CDR3 protein is CASSFRTGGSTDTQYF. The CDR3 coding sequence is TGCGCCAGCAGCTTTCGGACAGGGGGTAGCACAGATACGCAGTATTTT.